These 8 T cell receptor beta chains originate from one sample sequenced in a study of T cells in localized non-small cell lung cancer (dated by TCRdb to about 2020). Library preparation was by the immunoSEQ multiplex PCR assay. In TCRdb, the immuneACCESS table is reduced to in-frame sequences with V and J assigned. These tables do not hold every clone; where another copy was compared, an unresolved V gene accounts for under half, and the others remain unexplained. This sample holds roughly 26,000 clones; roughly nine tenths were observed only once. The top ten constitute about an eighth of the sample. Sequenced material: peripheral blood, taken before any cancer treatment. These receptors were collected from an older female donor with stage II squamous cell lung carcinoma.

The chain uses TRBV28 and TRBJ1-1; 9 positions agree with TRBD1. CDR3 length: 14 residues. The germline gives CDR1 MDHEN, CDR2 SYDVKM. Unmatched junction bases numbered 4, after V lost 7 bases and J lost 1 base. The chain's CDR3 is CASIPGQGNTEAFF. For the CDR3, the DNA is TGTGCCAGCATTCCGGGACAGGGGAACACTGAAGCTTTCTTT.

The chain has TRBV28 and TRBJ2-7; 7 bases agree with TRBD1. Unmatched junction bases numbered 8, after V lost 6 bases and J lost 0 bases. Germline CDR1 reads MDHEN; CDR2 reads SYDVKM. The CDR3 sequence is 15 residues long. Here the CDR3 DNA reads TGTGCCAGCAGCAGGAAGGGGGCGGGCTCCTACGAGCAGTACTTC. Its protein product is CASSRKGAGSYEQYF.

The V and J genes are TRBV5-1 and TRBJ1-1, with TRBD1 matching 8 bases. Germline-derived CDR1 and CDR2 are SGHRS and YFSETQ. CDR3 length: 20 amino acids. V shed 1 base, J shed 1 base, and the junction held 18 bases outside the gene matches. The CDR3 here is CASSLTTTGVSFMKNTEAFF. The CDR3 DNA reads TGCGCCAGCAGCTTGACTACGACAGGGGTCTCCTTTATGAAGAACACTGAAGCTTTCTTT.

The chain uses TRBV28 and TRBJ1-5, with D unclear. Germline V gives CDR1 MDHEN, CDR2 SYDVKM. This CDR3 region has 12 residues. With 8 bases removed from V and 4 bases from J, the gap between germline ends came to 9 bases. In DNA, the CDR3 is TGTGCCAGCTGCCTTCTTAATCAGCCCCAGCATTTT. Its translation: CASCLLNQPQHF.

This clone was seen a single time. This CDR3 is CASSLTGVNVNGYTF. Written as DNA, the CDR3 is TGTGCCAGCAGCCTCACAGGAGTCAACGTGAATGGCTACACCTTC. The chain is built from TRBV5-8 and TRBJ1-2; D may be TRBD1 (5 bases). The CDR3 sequence is 15 residues long. Trimming removed 4 bases at V and 6 bases at J, with 19 bases between. From germline, CDR1 is SGHTS and CDR2 YDEGEE.

This clone was detected only once. The chain links TRBV11-2 to TRBJ2-7; 11 nucleotides align to TRBD1. CDR1 is SGHAT, CDR2 FQNNGV, per germline. The CDR3 runs 13 residues. The junction had 4 bases not matched to a gene; V was cut back by 5 bases and J by 7 bases. CDR3 coding DNA: TGTGCCAGCAGCCAGGGACAGGGGGGAGAGCAGTACTTC. Translation gives CASSQGQGGEQYF.

The rearrangement links TRBV7-9 to TRBJ1-5; possible D gene TRBD1, 5 bases. CDR1 SEHNR and CDR2 FQNEAQ come from the germline V gene (reference sequence). With 0 bases removed from V and 9 bases from J, the gap between germline ends came to 12 bases. The CDR3 has 14 amino acids. The CDR3 bases are TGTGCCAGCAGCTTAGCGGGGGACTCAGGGCCCCAGCATTTT. Residues: CASSLAGDSGPQHF.

The V call is TRBV6-6, the J call TRBJ2-7; 12 bases align to TRBD2. Losses at the gene ends were 5 bases for V and 11 bases for J; bases not matched to a gene: 10. The CDR3 runs 14 residues. Germline V gene lookup returns CDR1 MNHNY and CDR2 SVGAGI (reference sequence). CDR3 DNA sequence: TGTGCCAGCAGTCCTTATGGGACTAGCGGGCGTAAGTACTTC. Its translation: CASSPYGTSGRKYF.